This T cell receptor (beta chain) was obtained from a study of blood T cell repertoires in COVID-19. Overall study context: COVID-19 samples from acute and convalescent phases originated in the United States, Italy and Spain.

The method was immunoSEQ multiplex PCR; TCRdb's version includes in-frame clones alone and lacks a portion of them. The table includes approximately 160,000 clones, approximately 82% detected once. The CDR3 covers 14 residues. The V gene lost 0 bases and the J gene lost 4 bases, with 10 bases spanning the gap. The germline CDR1 and CDR2 sequences are LGHNA and YSLEER. The participants were between about 18 and 90 years old and came from 24 US areas. Cohorts were based on clinical histories the participants reported. The sequence derives from a woman between 50 and 59 years old in a cohort exposed to, infected with or recovered from COVID-19 (not recorded which). The rearrangement links TRBV4-3 to TRBJ2-7; D is ambiguous. Sequencing was performed on PBMCs or T cells enriched from blood (not recorded which). As DNA, the CDR3 is TGCGCCAGCAGCCAAGATCGACATCCGTACGAGCAGTACTTC. Protein sequence: CASSQDRHPYEQYF.